Shown below are 12 T cell receptor beta chains from a single sample sequenced in a study of blood T cell repertoires in COVID-19. Measured with immunoSEQ multiplex PCR; TCRdb has only the in-frame clones, and not every one. The profile shows over 400,000 clones, around 86% of them singletons. The specimen sequenced was peripheral blood. All receptors derive from a woman in her thirties with active or convalescent COVID-19.

The V call is TRBV19, the J call TRBJ2-7; TRBD1 agrees at 7 bases. Losses at the gene ends were 3 bases for V and 0 bases for J; bases not matched to a gene: 5. Germline values: CDR1 LNHDA, CDR2 SQIVND (reference sequence). CDR3 length: 15 amino acids. As DNA, the CDR3 is TGTGCCAGTAGTATCGACAGGGCTACCTCCTACGAGCAGTACTTC. It yields the protein CASSIDRATSYEQYF.

The V and J genes are TRBV27 and TRBJ2-3; a possible D gene is TRBD1 (5 bases). Trimming removed 2 bases at V and 0 bases at J, with 15 bases between. Germline V gene data show CDR1 as MNHEY and CDR2 as SMNVEV (reference sequence). The CDR3 spans 17 residues. The CDR3, as DNA: TGTGCCAGCAGTTTAAAGGGGCTGGTGATTAGCACAGATACGCAGTATTTT. Its protein product is CASSLKGLVISTDTQYF.

The rearrangement joins TRBV19 to TRBJ2-1; the D gene is possibly TRBD2 (5 bases). V lost 2 bases, J lost 4 bases, and 24 bases lay in between. In germline, CDR1 is LNHDA, CDR2 SQIVND (reference sequence). This CDR3 comprises 19 residues. In DNA, the CDR3 is TGTGCCAGTAGTATAATCCTACTAGGCCCTTCTCGCGATTACAATGAGCAGTTCTTC. This translates into CASSIILLGPSRDYNEQFF.

This chain joins TRBV4-1 and TRBJ2-5; a weak D match, TRBD2 (5 bases). The germline V gene encodes CDR1 MGHRA and CDR2 YSYEKL. The CDR3 has 14 residues. V was clipped by 1 base and J by 5 bases, with 11 bases between them. The CDR3 sequence: CASSQVGSWETQYF. The DNA of the CDR3 is TGCGCCAGCAGCCAAGTGGGGAGTTGGGAGACCCAGTACTTC.

This chain links TRBV7-9 with TRBJ1-6; 7 nucleotides agree with TRBD1. After removal of 5 bases from V and 7 bases from J, the junction contained 5 bases not matched to a gene. This CDR3 region has 14 residues. The germline V gene encodes CDR1 SEHNR and CDR2 FQNEAQ (reference sequence). CDR3 in amino acids: CASSTGQPNSPLHF. CDR3 in DNA: TGTGCCAGCAGCACGGGACAGCCGAATTCACCCCTCCACTTT.

The J gene is TRBJ2-5, the V gene TRBV4-1; D is perhaps TRBD2 (5 bases). The V gene lost 2 bases and the J gene lost 1 base, with 8 bases spanning the gap. The CDR3 length is 14 residues. Germline V gene data show CDR1 as MGHRA and CDR2 as YSYEKL. This CDR3 reads CASSQTSTQETQYF. The CDR3, as DNA: TGCGCCAGCAGCCAAACTAGTACCCAAGAGACCCAGTACTTC.

This clone turned up a few times. The chain recombines TRBV7-2 with TRBJ2-7; 9 bases match TRBD1. Trimming at V came to 3 bases and at J to 5 bases, leaving 2 bases not matched to a gene. The CDR3 is 13 amino acids. Germline V gene lookup returns CDR1 SGHTA and CDR2 FQGNSA. CDR3 loop: CASSFGQGNEQYF. The CDR3 DNA is TGTGCCAGCAGCTTTGGACAGGGGAACGAGCAGTACTTC.

The V and J genes are TRBV18 and TRBJ1-1; the match to TRBD1 covers 8 bases. V was clipped by 5 bases and J by 3 bases; unmatched bases: 8. CDR1 is KGHSH and CDR2 is LQKENI in the germline V gene. This CDR3 spans 15 amino acids. CDR3 sequence: CASSAGTGGYTEAFF. CDR3 sequence (DNA): TGTGCCAGCTCAGCCGGGACAGGTGGGTACACTGAAGCTTTCTTT.

The rearrangement links TRBV5-1 to TRBJ2-7, with TRBD1 identical over 8 bases. Losses at the gene ends were 4 bases for V and 7 bases for J; bases not matched to a gene: 13. Germline CDR1 SGHRS, CDR2 YFSETQ. This CDR3 spans 15 amino acids. CDR3 residues: CASSVSGQGFHEQYF. In nucleotides, the CDR3 is TGCGCCAGCAGCGTGTCCGGACAGGGCTTTCATGAGCAGTACTTC.

This chain joins TRBV23-1 and TRBJ2-1, with 7 bases aligning to TRBD1. TRBV23-1 is an open reading frame, and its role is uncertain. V was pared by 4 bases and J by 5 bases, with 8 bases of the junction left unmatched. This CDR3 has 15 residues. CDR3 nucleotide sequence: TGCGCCAGCAGTCCCCCGGGACAGAGTAACAATGAGCAGTTCTTC. Its translation is CASSPPGQSNNEQFF.

This chain joins TRBV5-6 and TRBJ1-1; D is perhaps TRBD1 (5 bases). V was trimmed by 1 base and J by 3 bases, leaving 13 bases between them. Germline V lookup: CDR1 SGHDT, CDR2 YYEEEE. The CDR3 sequence is 15 residues long. CDR3 nucleotides: TGTGCCAGCAGCTTGTATCGCCGGGGGGACACTGAAGCTTTCTTT. Protein: CASSLYRRGDTEAFF.

The genes are TRBV19 and TRBJ1-1; TRBD1 agrees at 12 bases. The length of the CDR3 is 17 residues. V trimming: 4 bases; J trimming: 8 bases; junction bases outside the gene matches: 14. The V gene's germline CDR1 is LNHDA and CDR2 SQIVND (reference sequence). The CDR3 sequence: CASSRDRGLLRIGEAFF. The CDR3 nucleotides are TGTGCCAGTAGTAGGGACAGGGGGCTCCTCCGTATCGGGGAAGCTTTCTTT.